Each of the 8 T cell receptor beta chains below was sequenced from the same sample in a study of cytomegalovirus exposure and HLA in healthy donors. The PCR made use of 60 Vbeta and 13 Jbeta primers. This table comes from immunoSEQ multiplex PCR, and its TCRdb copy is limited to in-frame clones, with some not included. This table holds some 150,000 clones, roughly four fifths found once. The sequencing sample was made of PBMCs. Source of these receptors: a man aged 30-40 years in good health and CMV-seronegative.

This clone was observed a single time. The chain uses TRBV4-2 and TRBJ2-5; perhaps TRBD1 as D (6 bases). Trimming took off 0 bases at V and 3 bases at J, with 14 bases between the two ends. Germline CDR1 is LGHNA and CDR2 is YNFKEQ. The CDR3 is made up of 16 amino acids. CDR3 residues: CASSQDVGAFEETQYF. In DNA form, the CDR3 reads TGTGCCAGCAGCCAAGATGTGGGGGCATTTGAAGAGACCCAGTACTTC.

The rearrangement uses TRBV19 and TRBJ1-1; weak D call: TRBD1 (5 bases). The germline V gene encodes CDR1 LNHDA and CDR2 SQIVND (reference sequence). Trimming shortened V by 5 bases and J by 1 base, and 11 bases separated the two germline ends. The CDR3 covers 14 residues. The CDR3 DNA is TGTGCCAGTAGTGAACCAGGGTGGAACACTGAAGCTTTCTTT. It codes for CASSEPGWNTEAFF.

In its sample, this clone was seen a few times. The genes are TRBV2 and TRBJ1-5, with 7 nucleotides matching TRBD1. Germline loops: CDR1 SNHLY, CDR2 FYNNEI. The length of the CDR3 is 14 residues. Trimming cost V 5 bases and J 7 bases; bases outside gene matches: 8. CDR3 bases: TGTGCCAGCAGTCCGACAGGGCCCCAACAGCCCCAGCATTTT. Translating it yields CASSPTGPQQPQHF. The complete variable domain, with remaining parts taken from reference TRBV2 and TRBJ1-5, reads EPEVTQTPSHQVTQMGQEVILRCVPISNHLYFYWYRQILGQKVEFLVSFYNNEISEKSEIFDDQFSVERPDGSNFTLKIRSTKLEDSAMYFCASSPTGPQQPQHFGDGTRLSIL.

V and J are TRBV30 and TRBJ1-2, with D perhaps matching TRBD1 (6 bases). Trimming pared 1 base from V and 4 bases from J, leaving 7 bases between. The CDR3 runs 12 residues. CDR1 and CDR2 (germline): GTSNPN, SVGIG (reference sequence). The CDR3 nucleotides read TGTGCCTGGAGTGGACAGGTCTATGGCTACACCTTC. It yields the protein CAWSGQVYGYTF. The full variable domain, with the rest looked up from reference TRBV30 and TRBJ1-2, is SQTIHQWPATLVQPVGSPLSLECTVEGTSNPNLYWYRQAAGRGLQLLFYSVGIGQISSEVPQNLSASRPQDRQFILSSKKLLLSDSGFYLCAWSGQVYGYTFGSGTRLTVV.

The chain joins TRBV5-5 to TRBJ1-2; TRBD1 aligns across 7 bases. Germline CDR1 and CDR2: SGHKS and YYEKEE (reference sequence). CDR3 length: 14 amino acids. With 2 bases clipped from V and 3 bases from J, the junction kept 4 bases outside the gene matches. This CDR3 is CASSLRQGHYGYTF. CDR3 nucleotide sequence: TGTGCCAGCAGCTTACGACAGGGCCACTATGGCTACACCTTC.

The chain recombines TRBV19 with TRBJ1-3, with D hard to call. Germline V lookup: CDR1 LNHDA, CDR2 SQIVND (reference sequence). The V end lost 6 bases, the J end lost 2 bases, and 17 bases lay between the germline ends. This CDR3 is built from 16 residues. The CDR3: CASRPSTRVPGNTIYF. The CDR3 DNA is TGTGCCAGTAGGCCTTCTACGCGGGTCCCTGGAAACACCATATATTTT.

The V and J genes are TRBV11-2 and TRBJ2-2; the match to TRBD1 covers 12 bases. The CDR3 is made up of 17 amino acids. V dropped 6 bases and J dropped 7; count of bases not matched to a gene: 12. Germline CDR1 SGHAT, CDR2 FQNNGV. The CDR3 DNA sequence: TGTGCCAGCAGGATACCGGGACAGGGGGCGCAGGGCGGGGAGCTGTTTTTT. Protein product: CASRIPGQGAQGGELFF.

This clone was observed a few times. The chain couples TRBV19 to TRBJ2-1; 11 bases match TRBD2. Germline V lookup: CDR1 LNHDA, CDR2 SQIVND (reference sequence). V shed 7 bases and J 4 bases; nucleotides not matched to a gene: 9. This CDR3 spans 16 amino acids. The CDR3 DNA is TGTGCCAGTACCCAAGCTAGCGGGGGGATGTACAATGAGCAGTTCTTC. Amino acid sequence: CASTQASGGMYNEQFF.